This T cell receptor (beta chain) was documented in a study of control samples from healthy donors and cancer patients. Sequenced by immunoSEQ multiplex PCR; TCRdb stores in-frame clones only, minus some. The table has roughly 200,000 clones, around 94% seen once. With 0 bases clipped from V and 1 base from J, the junction kept 14 bases outside the gene matches. Germline V gene data show CDR1 as MGHRA and CDR2 as YSYEKL. The CDR3 totals 20 residues. Sample: blood. The chain combines TRBV4-1 with TRBJ2-5, with TRBD2 matching over 10 bases. This receptor was obtained from a man aged 45-65 years in good health. For the CDR3, the DNA is TGCGCCAGCAGCCAAGAACGAGCTGTGGGGGCTAGCGGGGGCCAAGAGACCCAGTACTTC. Its protein product is CASSQERAVGASGGQETQYF.